A selection of T cell receptor beta chains follows, all from one sample in a study of blood T cells in healthy people across ages. TCRdb passed the 5' RACE reads through MiXCR, listing each CDR3 protein once. The table has approximately 800,000 distinct CDR3 sequences, 25% seen once. This sample also appeared in a second study, on T cells of mothers and their children.

The specimen sequenced was blood. These receptors were taken from a boy younger than 18 in good health. Each CDR3 is given with its conserved first and last residue. D genes are given only for firm matches. Clone size is not always given. Where it is, it says once, few, many or a class for expanded clones.

V	J	size	D	DNA	CDR3
TRBV4-3	TRBJ1-3	few	.	TGCGCCAGCAGCCAAGATCCGGGAGCTTTCTCTGGAAACACCATATATTTT	CASSQDPGAFSGNTIYF
TRBV21-1	TRBJ2-6	few	.	TGTGCCAGCAGCAAAGGGGGGGCTGGGGCCAACGTCCTGACTTTC	CASSKGGAGANVLTF
TRBV19	TRBJ1-2	.	.	TGTGCCAGTAGTAACGGGTCCACAGTAGCGATTTATGGCTACACCTTC	CASSNGSTVAIYGYTF
TRBV12-3/TRBV12-4	TRBJ1-1	.	.	TGTGCCAGTCGGGTGGGACGGAACACTGAAGCTTTCTTT	CASRVGRNTEAFF
TRBV29-1	TRBJ2-5	.	.	TGCAGCGTTGAATTGGCGGGTCGGGAGACCCAGTGCTTC	CSVELAGRETQCF
TRBV5-6	TRBJ2-7	.	TRBD2	TGTGCCAGCAGCGCCGGGACTAGCGGGAAGGGGACTGACGAGCAGTACTTC	CASSAGTSGKGTDEQYF
TRBV20-1	TRBJ2-7	.	.	TGCAGTGCTAGATCCCCAACAGGTTACGAGCAGTACTTC	CSARSPTGYEQYF
TRBV9	TRBJ2-5	once	.	TGTGCCAGCAGCGACGGGACGTTACAAGAGACCCAGTACTTC	CASSDGTLQETQYF
TRBV7-8	TRBJ2-7	.	TRBD2	TGTGCCAGCAGCTTCCCTAGCGGGATCAACGAGCAGTACTTC	CASSFPSGINEQYF
TRBV5-6	TRBJ1-2	.	.	TGTGCCAGCAGCTTGGATTCGGGATCTACCTATGGCTACACCTTC	CASSLDSGSTYGYTF
TRBV27	TRBJ1-2	.	TRBD1	TGTGCCAGCAGTCTGACAGGGGAGATCGGAGGCTACACCTTC	CASSLTGEIGGYTF
TRBV12-5	TRBJ2-1	few	.	TGTGCTAGTGGTTTCCCCCCCGGGGGAGGCAATGAGCAGTTCTTC	CASGFPPGGGNEQFF
TRBV7-9	TRBJ2-5	few	.	TGTGCCAGCAGCTTAGATCGCAGGGTGTACCAAGAGACCCAGTACTTC	CASSLDRRVYQETQYF
TRBV7-9	TRBJ1-2	.	TRBD1	TGTGCCAGCAGGCCCGGGACAGACCTTTATGGCTACACCTTC	CASRPGTDLYGYTF
TRBV7-3	TRBJ2-5	few	.	TGTGCCAGCAGCTTATTGGGGGGGGGCAAAGAGACCCAGTACTTC	CASSLLGGGKETQYF
TRBV7-9	TRBJ1-4	.	TRBD1	TGTGCCAGCAGCTTATTGTCGGGACAGGGTGCTAAACTGTTTTTT	CASSLLSGQGAKLFF
TRBV20-1	TRBJ2-1	.	.	TGCAGTGCCACCGCCCGAGGGGGGGCCTACAATGAGCAGTTCTTC	CSATARGGAYNEQFF
TRBV6-2/TRBV6-3	TRBJ2-3	.	TRBD2	TGTGCCAGCAGTTACGTTAGCGGGCCCGCGGATACGCAGTATTTT	CASSYVSGPADTQYF
TRBV28	TRBJ1-2	few	.	TGTGCCAGCAGTTTAGGAAACAGTCCTACTAACTATGGCTACACCTTC	CASSLGNSPTNYGYTF
TRBV15	TRBJ2-4	few	.	TGTGCCACCAGCAGAGATAAACAGGGTGGAAACATTCAGTACTTC	CATSRDKQGGNIQYF
TRBV28	TRBJ2-3	.	.	TGTGCCAGCAGTTTATGGGGCATCTCTAGCACAGATACGCAGTATTTT	CASSLWGISSTDTQYF
TRBV20-1	TRBJ2-7	few	.	TGCAGTGCTCACCACAGCCGTTCCTGGTACGAGCAGTACTTC	CSAHHSRSWYEQYF
TRBV7-2	TRBJ2-5	.	TRBD1	TGTGCCAGCAGCTTAAAGGGGGCTGTGGAGACCCAGTACTTC	CASSLKGAVETQYF
TRBV7-2	TRBJ2-7	.	.	TGTGCCAGCAGCTTAGAAGCTTGGATCGAGCAGTACTTC	CASSLEAWIEQYF
TRBV2	TRBJ2-7	.	TRBD1	TGTGCCAGCAGTGTACTCCGGGACAGGGGCAACGAGCAGTACTTC	CASSVLRDRGNEQYF
TRBV7-2	TRBJ1-5	.	.	TGTGCCAGCAGCGAGAGGGGACGGCTAAATCAGCCCCAGCATTTT	CASSERGRLNQPQHF
TRBV7-6	TRBJ2-5	.	.	TGTGCCAGCAGCAGTGCCCTGACCTACAGTTCAGAGACCCAGTACTTC	CASSSALTYSSETQYF
TRBV6-2/TRBV6-3	TRBJ2-5	few	.	TGTGCCAGCAGTTACTCGATTGACCCAGCATACGACAGCACCCCTCGAGAGACCCAGTACTTC	CASSYSIDPAYDSTPRETQYF
TRBV29-1	TRBJ1-2	few	.	TGCAGCGTCTTAGGGTACGGCTACACCTTC	CSVLGYGYTF
TRBV21-1	TRBJ2-1	few	.	TGTGCCAGCAGCAACAACAGGGACCGACTAGCGGGTAACAATGAGCAGTTCTTC	CASSNNRDRLAGNNEQFF
TRBV4-3	TRBJ2-1	.	TRBD2	TGCGCCAGCAGCCAACTCACTAGCGGGGCTAACAATGAGCAGTTCTTC	CASSQLTSGANNEQFF
TRBV4-2	TRBJ2-7	.	.	TGTGCCAGCAGCCAAGGCTTAAACATGTCCTACGAGCAGTACTTC	CASSQGLNMSYEQYF
TRBV24-1	TRBJ2-5	.	.	TGTGCCACCAGTGGACCGGGGTTTGAGACCCAGTACTTC	CATSGPGFETQYF
TRBV4-3	TRBJ2-7	few	.	TGCGCCAGCAGCCCAACTAACGGTGCCTACGAGCAGTACTTC	CASSPTNGAYEQYF
TRBV6-6	TRBJ1-1	.	.	TGTGCCAGCACCCAAAGAATGGACACTGAAGCTTTCTTT	CASTQRMDTEAFF
TRBV18	TRBJ1-1	few	TRBD1	TGTGCCAGCTCACCACTGGACAGGGAGGACACTGAAGCTTTCTTT	CASSPLDREDTEAFF
TRBV7-2	TRBJ1-1	.	.	TGTGCCAGCAGCGGAGCCGGGCCTCAGAACACTGAAGCTTTCTTT	CASSGAGPQNTEAFF
TRBV6-5	TRBJ2-1	.	.	TGTGCCAACAGTAGGGACAATGAGCAGTTCTTC	CANSRDNEQFF
TRBV7-6	TRBJ2-5	.	TRBD1	TGTGCCAGCAGCACCCGAAGGACAGGGGAGACCCAGTACTTC	CASSTRRTGETQYF
TRBV29-1	TRBJ2-1	many	.	TGCAGCGTTGGATGGGAGCATGAGCAGTTCTTC	CSVGWEHEQFF
TRBV20-1	TRBJ1-6	once	.	TGCAGTGCTAGAGCCCAGGGAGGGAATTCACCCCTCCACTTT	CSARAQGGNSPLHF